One sample yielded the 18 T cell receptor beta chains listed below, sequenced in a study of early T cells in non-severe SARS-CoV-2 infection. A single record per CDR3 protein comes from TCRdb applying MiXCR to the 5' RACE reads. Of about 52,000 distinct CDR3 sequences in the sample, about 11% were seen once. Material for sequencing was whole blood. The source is an adult who was a healthcare worker with PCR-confirmed SARS-CoV-2 infection or an uninfected control (not recorded which).

Ten or more counts support this clonotype. The rearrangement uses TRBV27 and TRBJ2-1; D is unclear. Germline V gene data show CDR1 as MNHEY and CDR2 as SMNVEV (reference sequence). V was shortened by 6 bases and J by 15 bases, with 18 bases between the two germline ends. The CDR3 is 12 amino acids. The CDR3 coding sequence is TGTGCCAGCAGCCCCGGCCCGGATGTGGCGTTCTTC. This gives the protein CASSPGPDVAFF.

V and J are TRBV7-8 and TRBJ2-1; TRBD2 might be the D (5 bases). Trimming shortened V by 7 bases and J by 7 bases, and 17 bases separated the two germline ends. The V gene's germline CDR1 is SGHVS and CDR2 FQNEAQ. This CDR3 is built from 14 residues. The CDR3 coding sequence is TGTGCCAGCATCAAAGAGGGTGTTTTAAATGAGCAGTTCTTC. It specifies CASIKEGVLNEQFF.

The chain carries TRBV9 and TRBJ2-1; 13 positions match TRBD2. The V and J ends lost 4 bases and 0 bases, in that order; junction bases with no gene match: 4. Germline V gene sequence: CDR1 SGDLS, CDR2 YYNGEE. This CDR3 is 17 amino acids long. CDR3 bases: TGTGCCAGCAGCCCCAGACTAGCGGGAGGCTCCTACAATGAGCAGTTCTTC. The encoded protein is CASSPRLAGGSYNEQFF.

This clonotype was found many times. J is TRBJ2-7 and V is TRBV4-3; 12 nucleotides line up with TRBD2. The germline V gene has CDR1 LGHNA and CDR2 YSLEER. The CDR3 extends over 14 amino acids. Losses at the gene ends were 5 bases for V and 4 bases for J; bases not matched to a gene: 3. The chain's CDR3 is CASSGGLAGYEQYF. Here the CDR3 DNA reads TGCGCCAGCAGCGGGGGACTAGCGGGTTACGAGCAGTACTTC.

This clonotype has a count of ten or more. This chain uses TRBV7-9 with TRBJ1-5; 7 bases align to TRBD1. Germline values: CDR1 SEHNR, CDR2 FQNEAQ (reference sequence). V lost 0 bases, J lost 3 bases, and 2 bases stayed unmatched. CDR3 length: 15 residues. The CDR3 reads CASSLAQGPNQPQHF. The CDR3 nucleotides read TGTGCCAGCAGCTTAGCACAGGGGCCCAATCAGCCCCAGCATTTT.

Only one count was recorded for this clonotype. The chain employs TRBV4-2 and TRBJ2-1, with D perhaps TRBD2 (5 bases). Germline-derived CDR1 and CDR2 are LGHNA and YNFKEQ. The germline V and J ends were trimmed by 0 bases and 5 bases, with 11 bases remaining between them. The CDR3 is made up of 15 amino acids. CDR3 sequence (DNA): TGTGCCAGCAGCCAAGAGGTAGCGCGAAACAATGAGCAGTTCTTC. It yields the protein CASSQEVARNNEQFF.

This clonotype was recorded many times. The chain has TRBV4-3 and TRBJ2-5; the match to TRBD1 covers 7 bases. The CDR3 sequence is 15 residues long. The germline gives CDR1 LGHNA, CDR2 YSLEER. V shed 1 base, J shed 4 bases, and the junction held 6 bases outside the gene matches. The CDR3 here is CASSQGQGTGETQYF. The CDR3, as DNA: TGCGCCAGCAGCCAAGGACAGGGTACGGGAGAGACCCAGTACTTC.

This clonotype was observed many times. The CDR3 DNA follows: TGTGCCAGCAGCGATGGGAATACGCAGTATTTT. It encodes CASSDGNTQYF. The chain has TRBV9 and TRBJ2-3; D uncertain. V was cut by 3 bases and J by 7 bases, with 6 bases left in between. Germline V gives CDR1 SGDLS, CDR2 YYNGEE. This CDR3 spans 11 amino acids.

This clonotype was counted many times. The chain links TRBV5-5 to TRBJ2-1; 9 nucleotides line up with TRBD1. The ends lost 6 bases at V and 0 bases at J; junction bases unmatched: 4. Per the germline V gene, CDR1 is SGHKS and CDR2 is YYEKEE (reference sequence). The CDR3 is made up of 15 amino acids. The CDR3 protein is CASTGTGSSYNEQFF. CDR3 DNA: TGTGCCAGCACTGGGACAGGGAGCTCCTACAATGAGCAGTTCTTC. Full variable domain (missing parts from reference TRBV5-5 and TRBJ2-1): DAGVTQSPTHLIKTRGQQVTLRCSPISGHKSVSWYQQVLGQGPQFIFQYYEKEERGRGNFPDRFSARQFPNYSSELNVNALLLGDSALYLCASTGTGSSYNEQFFGPGTRLTVL.

This clonotype appeared many times. V is TRBV20-1 and J is TRBJ2-3; no firm D call. Deletions cut 4 bases from V and 0 bases from J, with 14 bases between. The CDR3 is 15 residues long. Germline V CDR1 and CDR2: DFQATT, SNEGSKA (reference sequence). CDR3 residues: CSAMLGGTSTDTQYF. The CDR3 nucleotides read TGCAGTGCTATGTTAGGCGGAACTAGCACAGATACGCAGTATTTT.

In this sample, this clonotype turned up once. The chain uses TRBV5-1 and TRBJ2-1, with D perhaps TRBD2 (6 bases). Deletions cut 0 bases from V and 2 bases from J, with 12 bases between. The CDR3 is 16 residues long. Per the germline V gene, CDR1 is SGHRS and CDR2 is YFSETQ. The CDR3 loop is CASSLGSRRAYNEQFF. The CDR3 nucleotides read TGCGCCAGCAGCTTGGGTAGCAGGAGGGCCTACAATGAGCAGTTCTTC.

This chain connects TRBV7-8 to TRBJ2-1; D is uncertain. V lost 5 bases to trimming and J lost 2 bases, with 4 bases between them. The CDR3 totals 12 residues. Germline-derived CDR1 and CDR2 are SGHVS and FQNEAQ. The CDR3 nucleotides read TGTGCCAGCAGCCCGACCTACAATGAGCAGTTCTTC. It encodes CASSPTYNEQFF.

This clonotype was picked up a small number of times. The V and J genes are TRBV6-6 and TRBJ2-7, with 8 bases fitting TRBD1. Germline loops: CDR1 MNHNY, CDR2 SVGAGI (reference sequence). CDR3 length equals 14 residues. Trimming removed 2 bases from V and 5 bases from J; junction bases left unmatched: 5. CDR3 nucleotides: TGTGCCAGCAGTTACGGACAGGGACGACACGAGCAGTACTTC. As protein: CASSYGQGRHEQYF.

The gene calls are TRBV15 and TRBJ2-3; TRBD2 aligns across 10 bases. Trimming removed 3 bases from V and 0 bases from J; junction bases left unmatched: 3. This CDR3 is 16 amino acids long. The germline CDR1 and CDR2 sequences are LNHNV and YYDKDF (reference sequence). CDR3 residues: CATSSGLAASTDTQYF. The CDR3, as DNA: TGTGCCACCAGCAGTGGACTAGCGGCTAGCACAGATACGCAGTATTTT.

This clonotype was seen at least ten times. The chain uses TRBV28 and TRBJ2-7; a possible D gene is TRBD1 (7 bases). Germline CDR1 and CDR2: MDHEN and SYDVKM. V shed 6 bases and J shed 7 bases, with 28 bases lying between them. The CDR3 has 17 residues. The CDR3 loop is CASRAQGGRVGSVEQYF. CDR3 sequence (DNA): TGTGCCAGCAGAGCCCAGGGGGGAAGGGTAGGGTCGGTTGAGCAGTACTTC. The complete variable domain, with remaining parts taken from reference TRBV28 and TRBJ2-7, reads DVKVTQSSRYLVKRTGEKVFLECVQDMDHENMFWYRQDPGLGLRLIYFSYDVKMKEKGDIPEGYSVSREKKERFSLILESASTNQTSMYLCASRAQGGRVGSVEQYFGPGTRLTVT.

The V gene is TRBV20-1, the J gene TRBJ2-2; D uncertain. The CDR3 length is 15 residues. Germline CDR1 DFQATT, CDR2 SNEGSKA (reference sequence). Trimming took 3 bases from V and 2 from J, leaving 13 bases between them. CDR3 loop: CSARDILTNTGELFF. The CDR3 bases are TGCAGTGCTAGGGATATACTTACTAACACCGGGGAGCTGTTTTTT.

This clonotype came up many times. This chain uses TRBV12-3 or TRBV12-4 with TRBJ1-2; 9 nucleotides agree with TRBD1. V shed 6 bases, J shed 7 bases, and the junction held 15 bases outside the gene matches. This CDR3 comprises 16 residues. CDR3: CASRRVDRGNELGYTF. The CDR3 nucleotides are TGTGCCAGCAGACGGGTGGACAGGGGAAATGAGCTTGGCTACACCTTC.

The chain joins TRBV27 to TRBJ2-4, with D perhaps assigned TRBD1 or TRBD2 (5 bases each). V was trimmed by 3 bases and J by 0 bases, leaving 12 bases between them. This CDR3 is 16 amino acids long. Looked up from germline, CDR1 is MNHEY and CDR2 is SMNVEV (reference sequence). CDR3 region: CASSLRGRLAKNIQYF. In DNA form, the CDR3 reads TGTGCCAGCAGTTTGAGGGGACGACTAGCCAAAAACATTCAGTACTTC.